The 20 T cell receptor beta chains below come from one sample, sequenced in a study of T cell repertoires in cytomegalovirus infection. Their antigen targets remain unknown. TCRdb independently ran MiXCR on the reads; one entry per CDR3 protein. The table records approximately 130,000 distinct CDR3 sequences, roughly 25% of them present only once. Material for sequencing was PBMCs, sequenced either directly or after in vitro stimulation (not recorded which). The receptors here all came from a human donor in good health (CMV status not recorded). Some clones in this sample may be carry-over from other donors' samples.

The genes are TRBV6-5 and TRBJ2-7; TRBD2 matches 13 bases. V was clipped by 5 bases and J by 2 bases; unmatched bases: 6. CDR1 and CDR2 from the germline V gene are MNHEY and SVGAGI. The CDR3 is made up of 16 amino acids. CDR3 coding DNA: TGTGCCAGCAGTGACCGAGGGACTAGCGGGACCTACGAGCAGTACTTC. It codes for CASSDRGTSGTYEQYF.

The chain links TRBV6-2 or TRBV6-3 to TRBJ2-7; weak D call: TRBD2 (6 bases). V was clipped by 5 bases and J by 12 bases, with 17 bases between them. The CDR3 is 12 amino acids. Germline V lookup: CDR1 MNHEY, CDR2 SVGEGT. CDR3 in amino acids: CASSPTEGGVYV. The CDR3 bases are TGTGCCAGCAGTCCCACGGAGGGCGGTGTGTACGTC.

This clonotype was counted once. The chain uses TRBV19 and TRBJ2-1; D not certain. The germline CDR1 and CDR2 sequences are LNHDA and SQIVND (reference sequence). Between the trimmed V and J ends, which lost 5 bases and 8 bases, there was a span of 13 bases. The CDR3 runs to 13 residues. CDR3 sequence reads: CASSRPGRDEQFF. The CDR3 bases are TGTGCCAGTAGTCGTCCGGGTCGGGATGAGCAGTTCTTC.

CDR3 in amino acids: CSVVSGRAQSVSHEQYF. The CDR3 DNA sequence: TGCAGCGTTGTTAGCGGGAGGGCCCAATCAGTTTCACACGAGCAGTACTTC. V is TRBV29-1 and J is TRBJ2-7, with 11 nucleotides matching TRBD2. This CDR3 is 17 amino acids long. V shed 4 bases and J 5 bases; nucleotides not matched to a gene: 16. Germline V gene data show CDR1 as SQVTM and CDR2 as ANQGSEA.

V is TRBV5-5 and J is TRBJ2-1; a possible D gene is TRBD2 (5 bases). Germline loops: CDR1 SGHKS, CDR2 YYEKEE (reference sequence). V lost 4 bases to trimming and J lost 2 bases, with 13 bases between them. The length of the CDR3 is 15 residues. The CDR3 nucleotides are TGTGCCAGCAGCCCCGGACTCTCTCCCTACAATGAGCAGTTCTTC. Translated, it gives CASSPGLSPYNEQFF.

The gene calls are TRBV29-1 and TRBJ2-5; 7 bases match TRBD2. With 4 bases clipped from V and 2 bases from J, the junction kept 4 bases outside the gene matches. CDR3 length equals 13 residues. Per the germline V gene, CDR1 is SQVTM and CDR2 is ANQGSEA. The CDR3, as DNA: TGCAGCGTTGGAGGACTAGAACAAGAGACCCAGTACTTC. Protein product: CSVGGLEQETQYF.

The chain has TRBV19 and TRBJ2-2; TRBD2 matches 10 bases. Germline assignment: CDR1 LNHDA and CDR2 SQIVND (reference sequence). J gave up 4 bases and V 2 bases, and 10 bases lay outside the gene matches. This CDR3 is 18 amino acids long. The CDR3, as DNA: TGTGCCAGTAGTATATCAGGTCTAGCGGGAGTCTCCACCGGGGAGCTGTTTTTT. It encodes CASSISGLAGVSTGELFF.

The chain employs TRBV7-9 and TRBJ1-1, with D unclear. Germline CDR1 SEHNR, CDR2 FQNEAQ (reference sequence). The CDR3 length is 13 residues. V lost 4 bases and J 0 bases, leaving 6 bases between the germline ends. The CDR3: CASSYSVNTEAFF. The CDR3 bases are TGTGCCAGCAGCTACAGTGTGAACACTGAAGCTTTCTTT.

For the CDR3, the DNA is TGTGCCAGCAGCGCCCCTCGCCGGCTAGCGGGAATTACCGGGGAGCTGTTTTTT. This sequence encodes CASSAPRRLAGITGELFF. The rearrangement links TRBV7-2 to TRBJ2-2; TRBD2 matches 9 bases. With V trimmed by 5 bases and J by 5 bases, 15 bases remained unmatched. This CDR3 spans 18 amino acids. Germline-derived CDR1 and CDR2 are SGHTA and FQGNSA.

The chain combines TRBV12-3 or TRBV12-4 with TRBJ2-3; D is ambiguous. V dropped 7 bases and J dropped 4 bases, with 12 bases sitting between them. The CDR3 is made up of 13 amino acids. In nucleotides, the CDR3 is TGTGCCAGCACCCCCGACCGGGCAGATACGCAGTATTTT. It is translated as CASTPDRADTQYF.

The chain uses TRBV29-1 and TRBJ2-1; maybe TRBD1 (5 bases). V was pared by 4 bases and J by 1 base, with 14 bases between. This CDR3 has 15 amino acids. Germline lookup yields CDR1 SQVTM and CDR2 ANQGSEA. For the CDR3, the DNA is TGCAGCGTTGGCTCGGCTACAGGTTCCTACAATGAGCAGTTCTTC. Protein: CSVGSATGSYNEQFF.

This chain joins TRBV20-1 and TRBJ1-3; maybe TRBD1 (6 bases). V was shortened by 3 bases and J by 4 bases, with 16 bases between the two germline ends. CDR3 length: 15 residues. Per germline, CDR1 DFQATT and CDR2 SNEGSKA (reference sequence). CDR3 loop: CSARGDQGTGNTIYF. CDR3 DNA sequence: TGCAGTGCTAGGGGTGATCAGGGGACCGGAAACACCATATATTTT.

This clonotype showed up many times. The rearrangement joins TRBV7-6 to TRBJ2-7; TRBD1 or TRBD2 may be the D gene (6 bases each). This CDR3 spans 15 amino acids. The germline gives CDR1 SGHVS, CDR2 FNYEAQ. Deletions cut 5 bases from V and 3 bases from J, with 17 bases between. CDR3 DNA sequence: TGTGCCAGCAGCAAGGGGGGAGAGGGGCACTACGAGCAGTACGTC. Encoded protein: CASSKGGEGHYEQYV.

In this sample, this clonotype turned up a few times. The CDR3 here is CAISALSEQFF. For the CDR3, the DNA is TGTGCCATCAGCGCTCTGAGTGAGCAGTTCTTC. The chain joins TRBV10-3 to TRBJ2-1; D is unclear. The germline gives CDR1 ENHRY, CDR2 SYGVKD. Trimming left V 6 bases short and J 9 bases short, with 9 bases between. The CDR3 spans 11 residues.

The chain couples TRBV28 to TRBJ2-7; 7 nucleotides match TRBD2. Trimming took 3 bases from V and 0 from J; bases not matched to a gene: 5. The germline V gene encodes CDR1 MDHEN and CDR2 SYDVKM. The CDR3 has 15 amino acids. CDR3 in amino acids: CASSFGGLSSYEQYV. The CDR3 DNA reads as TGTGCCAGCAGTTTCGGGGGACTAAGCTCCTACGAGCAGTACGTC.

The chain has TRBV7-3 and TRBJ2-3; D not certain. The CDR3 covers 15 residues. Between the trimmed V and J ends, which lost 1 base and 1 base, there was a span of 9 bases. CDR1 is SGHTA and CDR2 is FQGTGA in the germline V gene. The CDR3 region has the DNA TGTGCCAGCAGCTTAAACAACAGAGGCACAGATACGCAGTATTTT. Translating gives CASSLNNRGTDTQYF.

This clonotype has more than one count but fewer than ten. The chain couples TRBV6-2 or TRBV6-3 to TRBJ2-7; D gene ambiguous. The CDR3 sequence is 13 residues long. V dropped 4 bases and J dropped 2 bases, with 9 bases sitting between them. Per germline, CDR1 MNHEY and CDR2 SVGEGT. In DNA, the CDR3 is TGTGCCAGCAGTTTGGGAAGAACCTACGAGCAGTACGTC. Protein sequence: CASSLGRTYEQYV.

This clonotype was detected ten times or more. The genes are TRBV7-8 and TRBJ2-6; unclear D gene. CDR1 is SGHVS and CDR2 is FQNEAQ in the germline V gene. Trimming cost V 0 bases and J 0 bases, with 12 bases left between them. The CDR3 totals 18 residues. Here the CDR3 DNA reads TGTGCCAGCAGCTTAGCGAGGAGTCGGAACTCTGGGGCCAACGTCCTGACTTTC. Translation: CASSLARSRNSGANVLTF.

The chain couples TRBV9 to TRBJ2-2, with TRBD2 as a possible D gene (5 bases). Germline assignment: CDR1 SGDLS and CDR2 YYNGEE. Trimming removed 0 bases from V and 6 bases from J, with 12 bases in between. The CDR3 is 15 amino acids. The CDR3 coding sequence is TGTGCCAGCAGCGTAGTTGGCGGGCCCTCCGGGGAGCTGTTTTTT. It specifies CASSVVGGPSGELFF.

This clonotype showed up many times. The chain joins TRBV4-1 to TRBJ1-4; TRBD1 might be the D (6 bases). V was clipped by 4 bases and J by 10 bases, with 25 bases between them. The CDR3 runs to 17 residues. Germline V gene sequence: CDR1 MGHRA, CDR2 YSYEKL. CDR3 sequence reads: CASSPKLRQDNYVKLFF. The CDR3 DNA sequence: TGCGCCAGCAGCCCCAAACTTAGACAGGACAATTATGTAAAACTGTTTTTT.